These T cell receptor beta chains were read from a single sample in a study of blood T cells in healthy people across ages. One entry per CDR3 protein results from TCRdb running MiXCR on the 5' RACE reads. The sample includes nearly 800,000 distinct CDR3 sequences, about 56% of them seen just once. The material sequenced was blood. Receptors were obtained from a man aged 40-49 years in good health. Both conserved end residues are part of each CDR3. The order of the fields is J gene, V gene, D gene, clone size, CDR3 DNA, CDR3 protein. D genes are given only for firm matches. Not every row has a clone size; where given, it reads once, few, many or a size class.

J: TRBJ2-5; V: TRBV4-1; D: TRBD1; size: few; DNA: TGCGCCAGCAGCCAAGAAGGGACAGGGAAAGAGACCCAGTACTTC; CDR3: CASSQEGTGKETQYF
J: TRBJ2-7; V: TRBV12-3/TRBV12-4; D: NA; size: NA; DNA: TGTGCCAGCAGCAAACAGGAGACCTACGAGCAGTACTTC; CDR3: CASSKQETYEQYF
J: TRBJ2-5; V: TRBV7-2; D: NA; size: NA; DNA: TGTGCCCGCAGCCCAGAGGAGACCCAGTACTTC; CDR3: CARSPEETQYF
J: TRBJ2-5; V: TRBV20-1; D: TRBD1; size: few; DNA: TGCAGTGCTGAGACTCCCGGACAGGGGATGAGAGAGACCCAGTACTTC; CDR3: CSAETPGQGMRETQYF
J: TRBJ1-1; V: TRBV6-5; D: NA; size: NA; DNA: TGTGCCAGCAGTTATGTCAGGGGCCCTGAAGCTTTCTTT; CDR3: CASSYVRGPEAFF
J: TRBJ2-2; V: TRBV7-2; D: TRBD2; size: NA; DNA: TGTGCCAGCAGCTTATGGGGCGGGAGGAACACCGGGGAGCTGTTTTTT; CDR3: CASSLWGGRNTGELFF
J: TRBJ1-2; V: TRBV3-1; D: TRBD1; size: NA; DNA: TGTGCCAGCAGCCAGTCGGACAGGGGCACCCTAGATAGCTACACCTTC; CDR3: CASSQSDRGTLDSYTF
J: TRBJ1-1; V: TRBV10-3; D: NA; size: few; DNA: TGTGCCATCAGTGAGCGGACAGCCCAAGCAAACACTGAAGCTTTCTTT; CDR3: CAISERTAQANTEAFF
J: TRBJ2-6; V: TRBV7-9; D: TRBD1; size: NA; DNA: TGTGTCAGCAGCCAACAGGGGACTGGGGCCAACGTCCTGACTTTC; CDR3: CVSSQQGTGANVLTF
J: TRBJ2-7; V: TRBV20-1; D: NA; size: NA; DNA: TGCAGTGCTAGAGATCCTAGTCCCCTGGGTGAGCAGTACTTC; CDR3: CSARDPSPLGEQYF